Listed below are T cell receptor beta chains from one sample, sequenced in a study of beta chain features in type 1 diabetes. TCRdb keeps only in-frame clones here, not all; method: immunoSEQ multiplex PCR. The table shows around 46,000 clones, with around 40% occurring only once. The sample comprised stem cell memory CD4+ T cells from blood. The receptors were sampled from a man aged 25 to 45 with type 1 diabetes. The CDR3 runs from the conserved cysteine through the conserved F or W. The order of the fields is J gene, D gene, clone size, V gene, CDR3 protein, CDR3 DNA. A D gene is named only where the DNA matches it firmly. Not all rows give a size; the values are once, few, many and, for expanded clones, a class.

>TRBJ2-4|TRBD2|NA|TRBV6-5
CASSYYQGGSRGIQYF
TGTGCCAGCAGTTACTACCAGGGCGGGAGCCGAGGCATTCAGTACTTC
>TRBJ2-1|NA|few|TRBV21-1
CASRSGSYNEQFF
TGTGCCAGCCGCTCAGGTAGCTACAATGAGCAGTTCTTC
>TRBJ1-2|NA|NA|TRBV4-3
CASSQDLATWGYGYTF
TGCGCCAGCAGCCAAGATCTAGCAACGTGGGGCTATGGCTACACCTTC
>TRBJ1-1|TRBD1|NA|TRBV7-9
CASSSTGTGNTEAFF
TGTGCCAGCAGCTCGACAGGGACGGGGAACACTGAAGCTTTCTTT
>TRBJ2-3|TRBD1|NA|TRBV9
CASSLGTGAFGSYTQYF
TGTGCCAGCAGCCTTGGGACAGGGGCGTTTGGGTCGTATACGCAGTATTTT
>TRBJ1-1|NA|NA|TRBV18
CASSPPTGMDTEAFF
TGTGCCAGCTCACCACCCACAGGGATGGACACTGAAGCTTTCTTT
>TRBJ2-7|NA|NA|TRBV28
CASSGGISYEQYF
TGTGCCAGCAGTGGCGGAATCTCCTACGAGCAGTACTTC
>TRBJ2-1|TRBD1|NA|TRBV5-4
CASSLATGGLSSYNEQFF
TGTGCCAGCAGCTTGGCGACAGGGGGACTAAGCTCCTACAATGAGCAGTTCTTC
>TRBJ2-3|NA|few|TRBV15
CATSRGPGGTDTQYF
TGTGCCACCAGCAGAGGACCAGGGGGCACAGATACGCAGTATTTT
>TRBJ2-5|TRBD2|NA|TRBV5-4
CASSFRLAVGQETQYF
TGTGCCAGCAGCTTTAGACTAGCGGTAGGCCAAGAGACCCAGTACTTC
>TRBJ2-7|NA|few|TRBV5-4
CASSLPGSSYEQYF
TGTGCCAGCAGCTTGCCGGGAAGCTCCTACGAGCAGTACTTC
>TRBJ2-1|NA|NA|TRBV6-5
CASSYSTRGPQFF
TGTGCCAGCAGTTACTCGACGAGAGGGCCCCAGTTCTTC
>TRBJ2-7|TRBD2|NA|TRBV7-3
CASSPSGTSGSYEQYF
TGTGCCAGCAGCCCCTCCGGGACTAGCGGATCCTACGAGCAGTACTTC
>TRBJ2-7|TRBD2|NA|TRBV14
CASSQAPRTSGRVYEQYF
TGTGCCAGCAGCCAAGCTCCCCGGACTAGCGGGAGAGTCTACGAGCAGTACTTC
>TRBJ2-1|TRBD2|few|TRBV18
CASSPKAGGPSSYNEQFF
TGTGCCAGCTCACCAAAAGCGGGAGGACCCAGCTCCTACAATGAGCAGTTCTTC
>TRBJ2-7|TRBD2|NA|TRBV7-3
CASSLAGEYEQYF
TGTGCCAGCAGCTTAGCGGGAGAGTACGAGCAGTACTTC
>TRBJ2-4|TRBD2|few|TRBV7-9
CASSQPGLAKNIQYF
TGTGCCAGCAGCCAACCGGGACTAGCTAAAAACATTCAGTACTTC
>TRBJ2-1|NA|few|TRBV29-1
CSVEDPGYNEQFF
TGCAGCGTTGAAGATCCGGGATACAATGAGCAGTTCTTC
>TRBJ2-1|NA|NA|TRBV10-3
CAISESIVSYNEQFF
TGTGCCATCAGTGAGTCCATAGTCTCCTACAATGAGCAGTTCTTC
>TRBJ1-1|NA|NA|TRBV7-9
CASSLVRGAAFF
TGTGCCAGCAGTCTAGTCCGTGGTGCAGCTTTCTTT
>TRBJ2-5|TRBD2|NA|TRBV7-8
CASSWGGTQETQYF
TGTGCCAGCAGCTGGGGGGGAACACAAGAGACCCAGTACTTC
>TRBJ2-7|NA|few|TRBV18
CASSPTGYEQYF
TGTGCCAGCTCTCCTACAGGGTACGAGCAGTACTTC
>TRBJ2-3|NA|few|TRBV11-2
CASSFGGASTDTQYF
TGTGCCAGCAGCTTCGGAGGGGCTAGCACAGATACGCAGTATTTT
>TRBJ1-1|NA|few|TRBV18
CASFRSRGQNTEAFF
TGTGCCAGCTTTCGATCCAGGGGCCAGAACACTGAAGCTTTCTTT
>TRBJ2-7|TRBD2|few|TRBV7-2
CASSLTSGSSYEQYF
TGTGCCAGCAGCTTAACTAGCGGGAGTTCCTACGAGCAGTACTTC
>TRBJ1-2|NA|NA|TRBV7-9
CASSLTTEYGYTF
TGTGCCAGCAGCTTAACAACAGAATATGGCTACACCTTC
>TRBJ1-3|TRBD1|few|TRBV5-4
CASSIQGSGNTIYF
TGTGCCAGCAGCATACAGGGGTCCGGAAACACCATATATTTT
>TRBJ2-7|NA|NA|TRBV28
CASIRGGSYEQYF
TGTGCCAGCATTCGAGGGGGCTCCTACGAGCAGTACTTC
>TRBJ1-4|TRBD1|NA|TRBV7-2
CASSLAFGQGLEKLFF
TGTGCCAGCAGCTTAGCTTTTGGACAGGGTCTTGAAAAACTGTTTTTT